This TCR beta chain was recorded in a study of blood T cell repertoires in COVID-19. Original processing notes: Quantification of nucleated cells was approximated via reference gene primer amplification. Repertoires were generated with immunoSEQ multiplex PCR, while TCRdb's copy carries only in-frame clones and drops some. From that table come the V and J calls and clone size; the DNA was used to work out D and trimming. The sample includes about 170,000 clones, under 95% of them seen just once. Followed over time, Seattle patients had been enrolled while infection was active. The CDR3 is made up of 13 amino acids. V lost 5 bases and J lost 3, with 10 bases in between. Germline-derived CDR1 and CDR2 are PRHDT and FYEKMQ (reference sequence).

The sequenced sample was peripheral blood. The chain uses TRBV13 and TRBJ1-2, with D maybe TRBD1 (5 bases). The clonotype was recovered from a man aged 18 to 29 with COVID-19, enrolled during active disease. The CDR3 DNA reads TGTGCCAGCAGCCCAGGGACTTACTATGGCTACACCTTC. This gives the protein CASSPGTYYGYTF.